Listed here is a single TCR beta chain. Per germline, CDR1 SGHNT and CDR2 YENEEA. Trimming stripped 1 base from V and 4 bases from J, with 10 bases between. There are 14 residues in the CDR3. These data originate in a study of OX40 agonist ivuxolimab in advanced cancers. Assay used: immunoSEQ multiplex PCR; TCRdb lists only in-frame clones, some missing. The sample carries tens of thousands of clones, about 83% recorded once. The source is an adult with an advanced solid tumor such as melanoma, head and neck, liver or kidney cancer. V and J are TRBV11-3 and TRBJ1-1, with D uncertain. This specimen was CD4+ or CD8+ T cells sorted from blood, taken in a trial of the OX40 agonist ivuxolimab. The DNA of the CDR3 is TGTGCCAGCAGCTTAGGGGGATTAATCACTGAAGCTTTCTTT. Translation gives CASSLGGLITEAFF.